One sample yielded the 21 T cell receptor beta chains listed below, sequenced in a study of blood T cell repertoires in COVID-19. Generated by immunoSEQ multiplex PCR, the TCRdb table keeps only in-frame clones and is missing some. The repertoire holds around 220,000 clones, with 80% as singletons. The sample was PBMCs or T cells enriched from blood (not recorded which). The receptors derive from a woman aged 40-49 years with acute COVID-19.

The rearrangement links TRBV6-6 to TRBJ2-5; D perhaps matches TRBD2 (6 bases). The CDR3 is made up of 17 amino acids. From germline, CDR1 is MNHNY and CDR2 SVGAGI (reference sequence). V lost 5 bases and J 0 bases, leaving 19 bases between the germline ends. CDR3 nucleotides: TGTGCCAGCAGTCAGGGCCGGGACTCGACCTACCAAGAGACCCAGTACTTC. The encoded protein is CASSQGRDSTYQETQYF.

The V gene is TRBV7-4, the J gene TRBJ1-5; possibly TRBD1 for D (5 bases). Germline lookup yields CDR1 SGHVT and CDR2 SQSDAQ. Trimming took off 1 base at V and 3 bases at J, with 25 bases between the two ends. The length of the CDR3 is 20 residues. The CDR3 DNA is TGTGCCAGCAGCTTAGAGGTGGGTTGGAGGGGTTATGTGGTCAATCAGCCCCAGCATTTT. Amino acid sequence: CASSLEVGWRGYVVNQPQHF.

V usage is TRBV24-1 and J usage is TRBJ2-2; the D is unclear. The germline CDR1 and CDR2 sequences are KGHDR and SFDVKD. The CDR3 is 15 amino acids. The germline V and J ends were trimmed by 1 base and 6 bases, with 11 bases remaining between them. CDR3 sequence (DNA): TGTGCCACCAGTGATTTTTTCCGAGGTCCCGGGGAGCTGTTTTTT. Translation: CATSDFFRGPGELFF.

The J gene is TRBJ2-2, the V gene TRBV24-1; 10 positions agree with TRBD1. Trimming at V came to 4 bases and at J to 7 bases, leaving 8 bases not matched to a gene. Germline lookup yields CDR1 KGHDR and CDR2 SFDVKD. There are 16 residues in the CDR3. CDR3 sequence: CATSEPGQGINGELFF. As DNA, the CDR3 is TGTGCCACCAGTGAGCCGGGACAGGGGATTAACGGGGAGCTGTTTTTT.

The gene calls are TRBV25-1 and TRBJ1-1; D call uncertain. The CDR3 is 14 residues long. V lost 4 bases, J lost 1 base, and 10 bases lay in between. From germline, CDR1 is MGHDK and CDR2 SYGVNS. CDR3: CASSGGWANTEAFF. The CDR3 DNA is TGTGCCAGCAGTGGAGGGTGGGCGAACACTGAAGCTTTCTTT.

The chain links TRBV4-3 to TRBJ1-1, with no clear D. The CDR3 consists of 15 residues. Trimming left V 1 base short and J 1 base short, with 10 bases between. CDR1 and CDR2 from the germline V gene are LGHNA and YSLEER. The CDR3 DNA sequence: TGCGCCAGCAGCCAAGTCGGAGGACCGAACACTGAAGCTTTCTTT. It codes for CASSQVGGPNTEAFF.

The V call is TRBV6-5, the J call TRBJ1-2; D may be TRBD1 (5 bases). CDR1 and CDR2 (germline): MNHEY, SVGAGI. V shed 0 bases and J shed 7 bases, with 15 bases lying between them. The CDR3 spans 15 residues. CDR3 coding DNA: TGTGCCAGCAGTTACTCCCGCCGCGGGGACCTTGGCTACACCTTC. Its translation is CASSYSRRGDLGYTF.

The chain joins TRBV2 to TRBJ2-5; D perhaps matches TRBD1 (6 bases). This CDR3 has 15 residues. Germline V gene lookup returns CDR1 SNHLY and CDR2 FYNNEI. V was cut by 1 base and J by 2 bases, with 11 bases left in between. CDR3 residues: CASSEEVRGQETQYF. The CDR3 DNA is TGTGCCAGCAGTGAAGAGGTCAGGGGACAAGAGACCCAGTACTTC. Full variable domain (remainder filled in from reference TRBV2 and TRBJ2-5): EPEVTQTPSHQVTQMGQEVILRCVPISNHLYFYWYRQILGQKVEFLVSFYNNEISEKSEIFDDQFSVERPDGSNFTLKIRSTKLEDSAMYFCASSEEVRGQETQYFGPGTRLLVL.

A word on this clone: Other DNA sequences in the sample encode the same CDR3. The CDR3 DNA reads as TGCGCCAGCAGCCTCGACAGAATGAACACTGAAGCTTTCTTT. Translation gives CASSLDRMNTEAFF. V usage is TRBV5-1 and J usage is TRBJ1-1; D perhaps matches TRBD1 (5 bases). Trimming removed 4 bases from V and 0 bases from J, with 10 bases in between. The CDR3 has 14 residues. CDR1 is SGHRS, CDR2 YFSETQ, per germline.

The gene calls are TRBV19 and TRBJ1-1; no definite D call. Germline V lookup: CDR1 LNHDA, CDR2 SQIVND (reference sequence). Trimming took 6 bases from V and 3 from J, leaving 11 bases between them. The CDR3 totals 13 residues. CDR3: CASRSGIYTEAFF. CDR3 in DNA: TGTGCCAGTAGAAGCGGTATTTACACTGAAGCTTTCTTT. The full variable domain, its missing parts supplied by reference TRBV19 and TRBJ1-1, is DGGITQSPKYLFRKEGQNVTLSCEQNLNHDAMYWYRQDPGQGLRLIYYSQIVNDFQKGDIAEGYSVSREKKESFPLTVTSAQKNPTAFYLCASRSGIYTEAFFGQGTRLTVV.

The V call is TRBV25-1, the J call TRBJ1-6; 10 bases fit TRBD1. Losses at the gene ends were 3 bases for V and 7 bases for J; bases not matched to a gene: 6. CDR3 size: 16 residues. Germline CDR1 is MGHDK and CDR2 is SYGVNS. The CDR3 sequence is CASSDYGTGENSPLHF. In nucleotides, the CDR3 is TGTGCCAGCAGTGATTACGGGACAGGGGAGAATTCACCCCTCCACTTT.

This clone was picked up one time. The chain uses TRBV27 and TRBJ2-1; TRBD2 might be the D (6 bases). V was shortened by 0 bases and J by 7 bases, with 7 bases between the two germline ends. Germline loops: CDR1 MNHEY, CDR2 SMNVEV (reference sequence). There are 13 residues in the CDR3. The CDR3: CASSLSAGNEQFF. In nucleotides, the CDR3 is TGTGCCAGCAGTTTATCGGCGGGGAATGAGCAGTTCTTC.

This chain connects TRBV3-1 (or the pseudogene TRBV3-2) to TRBJ1-5; D may be TRBD1 (6 bases). This CDR3 has 15 amino acids. The germline V and J ends were trimmed by 0 bases and 9 bases, with 15 bases remaining between them. Germline assignment: CDR1 LGHDT and CDR2 YNNKEL (reference sequence). This CDR3 is CASSQDSKGVWPQHF. The CDR3 DNA reads as TGTGCCAGCAGCCAAGATAGCAAGGGGGTTTGGCCCCAGCATTTT.

This chain uses TRBV2 with TRBJ1-1, with TRBD1 as a possible D gene (6 bases). Germline V gene lookup returns CDR1 SNHLY and CDR2 FYNNEI. Trimming removed 2 bases at V and 4 bases at J, with 14 bases between. The CDR3 loop spans 15 amino acids. The CDR3 DNA follows: TGTGCCAGCAGTGAATCCCCAGGGGAGGGCACTGAAGCTTTCTTT. Its protein is CASSESPGEGTEAFF.

The V and J genes are TRBV6-5 and TRBJ1-6; 9 bases are a match to TRBD1. V was pared by 7 bases and J by 7 bases, with 2 bases of the junction left unmatched. In germline, CDR1 is MNHEY, CDR2 SVGAGI. The CDR3 runs 13 residues. DNA for the CDR3: TGTGCCAGCAACGACAGGGGGAATTCACCCCTCCACTTT. It specifies CASNDRGNSPLHF.

This clone was detected a few times. The chain employs TRBV29-1 and TRBJ2-7; D is possibly TRBD1 (6 bases). The CDR3 spans 12 residues. V dropped 7 bases and J dropped 7 bases, with 17 bases sitting between them. The germline V gene has CDR1 SQVTM and CDR2 ANQGSEA. The CDR3 loop reads CSGGPAQGEQYF. Here the CDR3 DNA reads TGCAGCGGGGGGCCGGCGCAGGGTGAGCAGTACTTC.

The chain has TRBV9 and TRBJ2-3, with TRBD2 matching over 8 bases. J gave up 6 bases and V 0 bases, and 6 bases lay outside the gene matches. This CDR3 is built from 15 residues. Looked up from germline, CDR1 is SGDLS and CDR2 is YYNGEE. The CDR3 reads CASSVEVAGRDTQYF. The CDR3 region has the DNA TGTGCCAGCAGCGTAGAGGTAGCGGGGAGGGATACGCAGTATTTT. The full variable domain, its missing parts supplied by reference TRBV9 and TRBJ2-3, is DSGVTQTPKHLITATGQRVTLRCSPRSGDLSVYWYQQSLDQGLQFLIQYYNGEERAKGNILERFSAQQFPDLHSELNLSSLELGDSALYFCASSVEVAGRDTQYFGPGTRLTVL.

This clone has a handful of counts. This rearrangement joins TRBV2 to TRBJ2-3, with D uncertain. CDR3 length: 17 amino acids. V gave up 5 bases and J gave up 1 base, with 19 bases separating them. The germline V gene encodes CDR1 SNHLY and CDR2 FYNNEI. CDR3 loop: CASSPYSTSKGTDTQYF. In nucleotides, the CDR3 is TGTGCCAGCAGTCCTTATTCGACAAGTAAGGGCACAGATACGCAGTATTTT.

CDR3 region: CASSFGTGYSPLHF. CDR3 DNA: TGTGCCAGCAGTTTTGGGACAGGGTATTCACCCCTCCACTTT. The chain joins TRBV28 to TRBJ1-6; TRBD1 aligns across 9 bases. Per germline, CDR1 MDHEN and CDR2 SYDVKM. The ends lost 3 bases at V and 8 bases at J; junction bases unmatched: 2. The CDR3 is 14 amino acids.

The chain carries TRBV19 and TRBJ2-6; D call uncertain. The CDR3 covers 13 residues. Germline CDR1 LNHDA, CDR2 SQIVND (reference sequence). Between the trimmed V and J ends, which lost 6 bases and 8 bases, there was a span of 11 bases. The CDR3 DNA reads TGTGCCAGTAGCCGCCCGAACACCAACGTCCTGACTTTC. Encoded protein: CASSRPNTNVLTF.

This clone was counted between two and nine times. V is TRBV5-1 and J is TRBJ2-7; 7 nucleotides match TRBD1. CDR3 length: 17 amino acids. The junction had 12 bases not matched to a gene; V was cut back by 2 bases and J by 1 base. Germline CDR1 and CDR2: SGHRS and YFSETQ. The CDR3 DNA reads as TGCGCCAGCAGCTTCTGGGCAGGGGGAACCCTATCCTACGAGCAGTACTTC. The encoded protein is CASSFWAGGTLSYEQYF.